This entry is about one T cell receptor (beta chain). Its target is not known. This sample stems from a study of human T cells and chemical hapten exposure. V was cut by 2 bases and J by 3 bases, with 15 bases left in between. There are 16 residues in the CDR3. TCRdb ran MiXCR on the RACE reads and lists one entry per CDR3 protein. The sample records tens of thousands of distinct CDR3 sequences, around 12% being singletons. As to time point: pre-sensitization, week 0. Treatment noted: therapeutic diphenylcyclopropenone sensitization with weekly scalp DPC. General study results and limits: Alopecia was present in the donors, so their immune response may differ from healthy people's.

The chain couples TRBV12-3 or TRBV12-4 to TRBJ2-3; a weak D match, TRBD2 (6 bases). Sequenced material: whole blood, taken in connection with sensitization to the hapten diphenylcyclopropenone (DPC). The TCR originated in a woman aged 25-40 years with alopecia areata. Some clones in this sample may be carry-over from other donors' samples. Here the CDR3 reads CASSLSPGGVTDTQYF. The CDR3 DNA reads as TGTGCCAGCAGTTTAAGCCCGGGCGGGGTGACAGATACGCAGTATTTT.